What follows are 17 T cell receptor beta chains derived from one specimen sequenced in a study of T-cell memory formation after mild COVID-19. TCRdb re-called the 5' RACE reads through MiXCR, storing one row per CDR3 protein. The repertoire includes roughly 300,000 distinct CDR3 sequences, roughly an eighth of them detected once, and roughly 20% sits in the top ten. The sequencing input was PBMCs or a T cell subset sorted from them (not recorded which). These receptors came from a man aged 18 to 30 who had mild COVID-19 (a few samples of this study predate the infection). Cell type and time point are not known.

This chain links TRBV7-2 with TRBJ1-6; tentatively, D is TRBD1 (5 bases). The CDR3 is made up of 16 amino acids. V was clipped by 4 bases and J by 8 bases, with 18 bases between them. Germline assignment: CDR1 SGHTA and CDR2 FQGNSA. The CDR3 DNA reads as TGTGCCAGCAGCTGGGGGGTGGGACGGAGATATTCACCCCTCCACTTT. Translating gives CASSWGVGRRYSPLHF.

In its sample, this clonotype was seen a few times. V usage is TRBV15 and J usage is TRBJ2-2; TRBD2 aligns across 15 bases. The CDR3 length is 16 residues. The junction had 3 bases not matched to a gene; V was cut back by 6 bases and J by 4 bases. Germline V gene data show CDR1 as LNHNV and CDR2 as YYDKDF (reference sequence). The CDR3 loop reads CATSRTSGGVTGELFF. The CDR3 bases are TGTGCCACCAGTAGGACTAGCGGGGGGGTCACCGGGGAGCTGTTTTTT.

The chain has TRBV7-8 and TRBJ2-5; 12 nucleotides agree with TRBD2. V was pared by 5 bases and J by 6 bases, with 10 bases of the junction left unmatched. This CDR3 is 16 amino acids long. Germline assignment: CDR1 SGHVS and CDR2 FQNEAQ. CDR3 loop: CASSLRGGLAGQTQYF. CDR3 nucleotides: TGTGCCAGCAGCCTTCGAGGGGGACTAGCGGGCCAGACCCAGTACTTC. Using reference TRBV7-8 and TRBJ2-5 for the parts outside the CDR3, the full variable domain is GAGVSQSPRYKVAKRGQDVALRCDPISGHVSLFWYQQALGQGPEFLTYFQNEAQLDKSGLPSDRFFAERPEGSVSTLKIQRTQQEDSAVYLCASSLRGGLAGQTQYFGPGTRLLVL.

The table lists this clonotype with many counts. J is TRBJ2-1 and V is TRBV20-1, with TRBD1 matching over 10 bases. V was clipped by 6 bases and J by 6 bases; unmatched bases: 8. Germline V gene sequence: CDR1 DFQATT, CDR2 SNEGSKA (reference sequence). The CDR3 has 14 amino acids. The CDR3 DNA reads as TGCAGTGCCATCGGGACAGGGGATTTCAATGAGCAGTTCTTC. It specifies CSAIGTGDFNEQFF.

This clonotype was recorded a few times. The chain employs TRBV11-2 and TRBJ1-2, with 7 nucleotides matching TRBD1. Looked up from germline, CDR1 is SGHAT and CDR2 is FQNNGV. This CDR3 contains 14 residues. V gave up 4 bases and J gave up 4 bases; unmatched junction bases: 6. The CDR3 DNA reads as TGTGCCAGCAGCTCCGCAGGGGGTTTCTATGGCTACACCTTC. Its protein product is CASSSAGGFYGYTF.

This clonotype was seen a handful of times. The chain employs TRBV5-1 and TRBJ1-2; the D is unclear. The CDR3 length is 12 residues. V lost 0 bases and J 8 bases, leaving 8 bases between the germline ends. The V gene's germline CDR1 is SGHRS and CDR2 YFSETQ. CDR3 region: CASSLEGPGYTF. The CDR3 nucleotides are TGCGCCAGCAGCTTGGAAGGACCGGGCTACACCTTC.

This clonotype was picked up a small number of times. The chain has TRBV28 and TRBJ2-7; D is perhaps TRBD1 or TRBD2 (5 bases each). This CDR3 is built from 13 residues. Trimming stripped 9 bases from V and 2 bases from J, with 14 bases between. Germline V gene data show CDR1 as MDHEN and CDR2 as SYDVKM. CDR3 coding DNA: TGTGCCAGTAGCGTCGGGGCGGCCTACGAGCAGTACGTC. It codes for CASSVGAAYEQYV.

V and J are TRBV4-3 and TRBJ2-1; 9 bases map to TRBD1. The CDR3 spans 17 residues. The germline V gene encodes CDR1 LGHNA and CDR2 YSLEER. V shed 3 bases and J 5 bases; nucleotides not matched to a gene: 11. This CDR3 is CASSQFSGTGYDNEQFF. The CDR3 DNA sequence: TGCGCCAGCAGCCAGTTCTCCGGGACAGGGTACGACAATGAGCAGTTCTTC.

This clonotype has more than one count but fewer than ten. The rearrangement uses TRBV11-2 and TRBJ1-2; TRBD1 might be the D (6 bases). V shed 5 bases and J shed 3 bases, with 16 bases lying between them. The length of the CDR3 is 15 residues. The V gene's germline CDR1 is SGHAT and CDR2 FQNNGV. The CDR3 reads CASSRGGGFDYGYTF. CDR3 bases: TGTGCCAGCAGCCGAGGAGGGGGTTTCGACTATGGCTACACCTTC.

This clonotype appeared a few times. V gene TRBV15 combines with J gene TRBJ1-6; the match to TRBD1 covers 9 bases. The CDR3 consists of 18 residues. The junction had 15 bases not matched to a gene; V was cut back by 5 bases and J by 7 bases. Per germline, CDR1 LNHNV and CDR2 YYDKDF (reference sequence). CDR3 amino acids: CATSLRPGDRAGNSPLHF. The CDR3 coding sequence is TGTGCCACCAGCCTGCGACCAGGGGACAGGGCTGGAAATTCACCCCTCCACTTT.

V and J are TRBV3-1 and TRBJ2-7, with D possibly being TRBD1 (5 bases). The V and J ends lost 0 bases and 5 bases respectively, with 14 bases between them. This CDR3 comprises 15 residues. Germline CDR1 is LGHDT and CDR2 is YNNKEL (reference sequence). The CDR3 bases are TGTGCCAGCAGCCAAGATCTTGGTAGGGGCGACGAGCAGTACTTC. This encodes CASSQDLGRGDEQYF.

This clonotype has at least ten counts. CDR3 nucleotide sequence: TGTGCCAGCAGCCCCCGCCGGACAGGGAATGAATGGAGGACTGAAGCTTTCTTT. Translated, it gives CASSPRRTGNEWRTEAFF. The V call is TRBV7-2, the J call TRBJ1-1; the match to TRBD1 covers 8 bases. Trimming at V came to 5 bases and at J to 5 bases, leaving 19 bases not matched to a gene. Germline CDR1 reads SGHTA; CDR2 reads FQGNSA. The CDR3 sequence is 18 residues long.

The chain links TRBV7-2 to TRBJ1-2, with D uncertain. Deletions cut 1 base from V and 8 bases from J, with 14 bases between. Germline loops: CDR1 SGHTA, CDR2 FQGNSA. CDR3 length: 14 residues. The chain's CDR3 is CASSLGAASEGYTF. CDR3 in DNA: TGTGCCAGCAGCTTAGGGGCAGCTTCGGAGGGCTACACCTTC.

For the CDR3, the DNA is TGTGCCAGCAGCCCCCCTTTCGGAGACTATGGCTACACCTTC. This sequence encodes CASSPPFGDYGYTF. The genes are TRBV7-2 and TRBJ1-2; D not certain. CDR3 length equals 14 residues. Between the trimmed V and J ends, which lost 5 bases and 3 bases, there was a span of 13 bases. Germline V lookup: CDR1 SGHTA, CDR2 FQGNSA. Looking up the rest from reference TRBV7-2 and TRBJ1-2 gives the full variable domain: GAGVSQSPSNKVTEKGKDVELRCDPISGHTALYWYRQSLGQGLEFLIYFQGNSAPDKSGLPSDRFSAERTGGSVSTLTIQRTQQEDSAVYLCASSPPFGDYGYTFGSGTRLTVV.

This sequence joins TRBV7-8 and TRBJ2-5; D remains ambiguous. From germline, CDR1 is SGHVS and CDR2 FQNEAQ. CDR3 length equals 13 residues. V lost 1 base to trimming and J lost 0 bases, with 3 bases between them. This CDR3 is CASSLVYQETQYF. The DNA of the CDR3 is TGTGCCAGCAGCTTAGTCTACCAAGAGACCCAGTACTTC.

The chain has TRBV4-1 and TRBJ1-6; TRBD1 agrees at 8 bases. V gave up 4 bases and J gave up 8 bases; unmatched junction bases: 10. The CDR3 is 16 residues long. The germline V gene has CDR1 MGHRA and CDR2 YSYEKL. CDR3 region: CASSPLWTGSYSPLHF. The CDR3 coding sequence is TGCGCCAGCAGCCCCCTCTGGACAGGGAGTTATTCACCCCTCCACTTT.

The chain couples TRBV20-1 to TRBJ1-5; TRBD1 might be the D (6 bases). This CDR3 spans 15 amino acids. Looked up from germline, CDR1 is DFQATT and CDR2 is SNEGSKA (reference sequence). Trimming stripped 6 bases from V and 10 bases from J, with 25 bases between. In nucleotides, the CDR3 is TGCAGTGCGCTTCAGGGGTCGCGCCTGGGGGTCCCCCAGCATTTT. It specifies CSALQGSRLGVPQHF.